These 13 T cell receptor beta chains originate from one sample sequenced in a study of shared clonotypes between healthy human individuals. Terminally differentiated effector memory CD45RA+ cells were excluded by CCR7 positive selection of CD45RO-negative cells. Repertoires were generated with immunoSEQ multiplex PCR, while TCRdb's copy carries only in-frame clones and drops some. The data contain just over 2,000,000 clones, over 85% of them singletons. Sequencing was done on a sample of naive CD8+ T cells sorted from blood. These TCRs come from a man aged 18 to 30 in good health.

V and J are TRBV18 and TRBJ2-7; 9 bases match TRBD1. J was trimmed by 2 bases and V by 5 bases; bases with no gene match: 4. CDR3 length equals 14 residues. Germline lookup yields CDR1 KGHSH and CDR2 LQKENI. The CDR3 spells CASSTDRGTYEQYF. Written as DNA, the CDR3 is TGTGCCAGCTCAACGGACAGGGGAACCTACGAGCAGTACTTC.

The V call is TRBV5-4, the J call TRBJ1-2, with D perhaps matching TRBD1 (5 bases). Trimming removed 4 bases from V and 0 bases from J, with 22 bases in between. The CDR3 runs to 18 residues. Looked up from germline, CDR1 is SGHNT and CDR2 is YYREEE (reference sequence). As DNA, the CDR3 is TGTGCCAGCAGCCCGGCGGGGGGACGCGGGAATTCTAACTATGGCTACACCTTC. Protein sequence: CASSPAGGRGNSNYGYTF.

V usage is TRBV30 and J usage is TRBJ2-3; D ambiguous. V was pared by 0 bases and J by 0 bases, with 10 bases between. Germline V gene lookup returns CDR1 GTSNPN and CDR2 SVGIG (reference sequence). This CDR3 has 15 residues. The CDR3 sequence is CAWSVDTTSTDTQYF. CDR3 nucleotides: TGTGCCTGGAGTGTTGACACCACTAGCACAGATACGCAGTATTTT. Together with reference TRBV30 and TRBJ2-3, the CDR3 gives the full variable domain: SQTIHQWPATLVQPVGSPLSLECTVEGTSNPNLYWYRQAAGRGLQLLFYSVGIGQISSEVPQNLSASRPQDRQFILSSKKLLLSDSGFYLCAWSVDTTSTDTQYFGPGTRLTVL.

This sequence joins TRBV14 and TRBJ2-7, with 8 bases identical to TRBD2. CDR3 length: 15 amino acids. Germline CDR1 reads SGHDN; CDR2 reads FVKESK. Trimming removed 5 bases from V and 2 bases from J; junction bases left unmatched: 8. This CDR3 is CASSDLSGSTYEQYF. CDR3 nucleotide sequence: TGTGCCAGCAGCGACTTGAGCGGGAGTACCTACGAGCAGTACTTC.

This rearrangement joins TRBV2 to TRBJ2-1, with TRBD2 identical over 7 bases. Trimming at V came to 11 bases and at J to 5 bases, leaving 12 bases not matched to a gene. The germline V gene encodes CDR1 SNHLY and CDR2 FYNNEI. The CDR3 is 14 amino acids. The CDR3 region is CACKLAPSHNEQFF. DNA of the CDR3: TGTGCCTGCAAACTAGCGCCTTCTCACAATGAGCAGTTCTTC. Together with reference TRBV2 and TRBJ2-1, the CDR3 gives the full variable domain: EPEVTQTPSHQVTQMGQEVILRCVPISNHLYFYWYRQILGQKVEFLVSFYNNEISEKSEIFDDQFSVERPDGSNFTLKIRSTKLEDSAMYFCACKLAPSHNEQFFGPGTRLTVL.

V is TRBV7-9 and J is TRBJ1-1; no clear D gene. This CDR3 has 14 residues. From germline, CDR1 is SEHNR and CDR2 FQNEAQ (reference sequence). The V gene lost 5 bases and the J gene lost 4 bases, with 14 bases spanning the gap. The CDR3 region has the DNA TGTGCCAGCAGCGAAAGGGCATACGGCACTGAAGCTTTCTTT. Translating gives CASSERAYGTEAFF. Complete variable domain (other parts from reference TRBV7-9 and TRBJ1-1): DTGVSQNPRHKITKRGQNVTFRCDPISEHNRLYWYRQTLGQGPEFLTYFQNEAQLEKSRLLSDRFSAERPKGSFSTLEIQRTEQGDSAMYLCASSERAYGTEAFFGQGTRLTVV.

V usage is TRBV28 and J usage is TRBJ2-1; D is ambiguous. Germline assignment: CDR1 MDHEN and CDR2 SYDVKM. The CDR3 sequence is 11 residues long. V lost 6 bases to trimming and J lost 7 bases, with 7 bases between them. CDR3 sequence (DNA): TGTGCCAGCAGCCCCTCTAATGAGCAGTTCTTC. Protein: CASSPSNEQFF. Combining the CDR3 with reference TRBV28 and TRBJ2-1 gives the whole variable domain DVKVTQSSRYLVKRTGEKVFLECVQDMDHENMFWYRQDPGLGLRLIYFSYDVKMKEKGDIPEGYSVSREKKERFSLILESASTNQTSMYLCASSPSNEQFFGPGTRLTVL.

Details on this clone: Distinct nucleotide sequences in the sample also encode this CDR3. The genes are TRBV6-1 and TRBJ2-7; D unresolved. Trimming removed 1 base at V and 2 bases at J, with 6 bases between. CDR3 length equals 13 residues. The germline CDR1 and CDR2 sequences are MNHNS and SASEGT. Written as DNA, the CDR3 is TGTGCCAGCAGTGAAGGGCTTACCTACGAGCAGTACTTC. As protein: CASSEGLTYEQYF.

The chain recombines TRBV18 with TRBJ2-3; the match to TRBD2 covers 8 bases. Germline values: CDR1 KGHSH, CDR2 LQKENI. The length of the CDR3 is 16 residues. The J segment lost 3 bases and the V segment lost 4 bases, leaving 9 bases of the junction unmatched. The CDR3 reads CASSHPQRELTDTQYF. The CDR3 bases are TGTGCCAGCTCACATCCCCAGCGGGAGTTGACAGATACGCAGTATTTT.

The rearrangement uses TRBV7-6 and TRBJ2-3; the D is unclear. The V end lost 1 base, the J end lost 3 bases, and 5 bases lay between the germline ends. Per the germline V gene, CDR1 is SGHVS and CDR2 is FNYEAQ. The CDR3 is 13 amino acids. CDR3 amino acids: CASSLETTDTQYF. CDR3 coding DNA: TGTGCCAGCAGCTTAGAGACAACAGATACGCAGTATTTT. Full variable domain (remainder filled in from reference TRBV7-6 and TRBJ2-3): GAGVSQSPRYKVTKRGQDVALRCDPISGHVSLYWYRQALGQGPEFLTYFNYEAQQDKSGLPNDRFSAERPEGSISTLTIQRTEQRDSAMYRCASSLETTDTQYFGPGTRLTVL.

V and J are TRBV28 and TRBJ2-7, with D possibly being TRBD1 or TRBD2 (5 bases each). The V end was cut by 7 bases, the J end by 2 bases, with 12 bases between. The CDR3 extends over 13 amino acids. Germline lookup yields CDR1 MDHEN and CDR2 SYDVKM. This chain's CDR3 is CASTRDPTYEQYF. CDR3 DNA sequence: TGTGCCAGCACCCGGGACCCGACCTACGAGCAGTACTTC. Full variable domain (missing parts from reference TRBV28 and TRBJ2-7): DVKVTQSSRYLVKRTGEKVFLECVQDMDHENMFWYRQDPGLGLRLIYFSYDVKMKEKGDIPEGYSVSREKKERFSLILESASTNQTSMYLCASTRDPTYEQYFGPGTRLTVT.

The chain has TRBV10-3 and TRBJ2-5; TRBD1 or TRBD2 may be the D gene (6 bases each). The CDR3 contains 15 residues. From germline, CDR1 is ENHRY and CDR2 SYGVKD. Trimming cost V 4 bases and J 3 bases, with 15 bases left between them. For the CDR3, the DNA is TGTGCCATCAGTGGGGGGCGGGGAGTGGAAGAGACCCAGTACTTC. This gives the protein CAISGGRGVEETQYF.

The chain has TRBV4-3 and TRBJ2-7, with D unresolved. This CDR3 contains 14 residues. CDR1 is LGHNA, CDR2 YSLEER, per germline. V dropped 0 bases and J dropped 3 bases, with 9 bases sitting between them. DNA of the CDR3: TGCGCCAGCAGCCAAGATAGGAACAGCTACGAGCAGTACTTC. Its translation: CASSQDRNSYEQYF.